The 10 T cell receptor beta chains given below trace back to one sample, sequenced in a study of blood T cell repertoires in COVID-19. Method: immunoSEQ multiplex PCR; TCRdb's copy keeps in-frame clones and lacks some. Found here are 100,000 to 150,000 clones, around 86% of them singletons; the top ten hold about an eighth. Specimen: peripheral blood. These receptors were taken from a woman aged 70-85 years with COVID-19, enrolled during active disease.

This chain links TRBV15 with TRBJ1-3; perhaps TRBD1 as D (5 bases). CDR1 and CDR2 (germline): LNHNV, YYDKDF (reference sequence). V lost 0 bases, J lost 2 bases, and 14 bases lay in between. The CDR3 runs 17 residues. Written as DNA, the CDR3 is TGTGCCACCAGCAGAGACGGGGGGGAAGGACCTGGAAACACCATATATTTT. This gives the protein CATSRDGGEGPGNTIYF.

The J gene is TRBJ1-1, the V gene TRBV9; D is perhaps TRBD1 (5 bases). The CDR3 runs to 14 residues. Germline V CDR1 and CDR2: SGDLS, YYNGEE. Trimming stripped 4 bases from V and 2 bases from J, with 12 bases between. The CDR3 bases are TGTGCCAGCAGCTCTCAGGGTAGTAACACTGAAGCTTTCTTT. It specifies CASSSQGSNTEAFF.

The J gene is TRBJ1-5, the V gene TRBV28, with D hard to call. This CDR3 spans 12 amino acids. CDR1 MDHEN and CDR2 SYDVKM come from the germline V gene. With 7 bases removed from V and 6 bases from J, the gap between germline ends came to 10 bases. The CDR3 loop is CASTQDVQPQHF. CDR3 DNA: TGTGCCAGCACCCAGGATGTTCAGCCCCAGCATTTT.

The rearrangement joins TRBV4-1 to TRBJ2-7; 8 positions agree with TRBD2. The CDR3 sequence is 16 residues long. Looked up from germline, CDR1 is MGHRA and CDR2 is YSYEKL. Trimming took 2 bases from V and 3 from J; bases not matched to a gene: 9. CDR3 DNA sequence: TGCGCCAGCAGCCAATTCTCCAGCGGGGGATACTACGAGCAGTACTTC. It is translated as CASSQFSSGGYYEQYF.

The chain recombines TRBV28 with TRBJ1-5, with TRBD1 matching 9 bases. The CDR3 length is 18 residues. The trim removed 6 bases at V and 2 bases at J, leaving 14 bases unmatched. The germline CDR1 and CDR2 sequences are MDHEN and SYDVKM. For the CDR3, the DNA is TGTGCCAGCAGCTCGGGGACAGGGTGGTCGTTGGGCAATCAGCCCCAGCATTTT. It codes for CASSSGTGWSLGNQPQHF.

The genes are TRBV7-8 and TRBJ1-1; 9 bases match TRBD1. Germline CDR1 and CDR2: SGHVS and FQNEAQ. The CDR3 is 15 amino acids. The trim removed 2 bases at V and 6 bases at J, leaving 7 bases unmatched. The CDR3 nucleotides are TGTGCCAGCAGCTTACACGACAGGGGGGCACCTGAAGCTTTCTTT. It encodes CASSLHDRGAPEAFF.

The CDR3 coding sequence is TGCAGCGTTGAGGCAGGGAAGAACACCGGGGAGCTGTTTTTT. It encodes CSVEAGKNTGELFF. The V and J genes are TRBV29-1 and TRBJ2-2, with TRBD1 as a possible D gene (5 bases). The germline V and J ends were trimmed by 3 bases and 1 base, with 9 bases remaining between them. CDR3 size: 14 residues. Germline V gene sequence: CDR1 SQVTM, CDR2 ANQGSEA.

V gene TRBV14 combines with J gene TRBJ2-5, with D perhaps TRBD1 (6 bases). The CDR3 is 14 residues long. Germline loops: CDR1 SGHDN, CDR2 FVKESK. The V and J ends lost 2 bases and 4 bases respectively, with 11 bases between them. The CDR3 DNA reads as TGTGCCAGCAGCCAATACAGGGACGGAGAGACCCAGTACTTC. It encodes CASSQYRDGETQYF.

The chain employs TRBV27 and TRBJ1-1, with 8 bases identical to TRBD1. Germline V gives CDR1 MNHEY, CDR2 SMNVEV (reference sequence). The V gene end was trimmed by 6 bases and the J gene end by 4 bases; junction bases not matched to a gene: 1. CDR3 length equals 12 residues. CDR3 protein: CASRTGVTEAFF. The CDR3 DNA sequence: TGTGCCAGCAGGACAGGGGTCACTGAAGCTTTCTTT.

The chain uses TRBV19 and TRBJ2-5, with 13 bases matching TRBD2. The V segment lost 5 bases and the J segment 3 bases; nucleotides outside the gene matches: 6. Germline CDR1 and CDR2: LNHDA and SQIVND (reference sequence). The CDR3 loop spans 16 amino acids. The CDR3 coding sequence is TGTGCCAGTAGTCCTCCGGGACTAGCGGGGAAAGAGACCCAGTACTTC. This codes for CASSPPGLAGKETQYF. The full variable domain, completed using reference TRBV19 and TRBJ2-5, is DGGITQSPKYLFRKEGQNVTLSCEQNLNHDAMYWYRQDPGQGLRLIYYSQIVNDFQKGDIAEGYSVSREKKESFPLTVTSAQKNPTAFYLCASSPPGLAGKETQYFGPGTRLLVL.